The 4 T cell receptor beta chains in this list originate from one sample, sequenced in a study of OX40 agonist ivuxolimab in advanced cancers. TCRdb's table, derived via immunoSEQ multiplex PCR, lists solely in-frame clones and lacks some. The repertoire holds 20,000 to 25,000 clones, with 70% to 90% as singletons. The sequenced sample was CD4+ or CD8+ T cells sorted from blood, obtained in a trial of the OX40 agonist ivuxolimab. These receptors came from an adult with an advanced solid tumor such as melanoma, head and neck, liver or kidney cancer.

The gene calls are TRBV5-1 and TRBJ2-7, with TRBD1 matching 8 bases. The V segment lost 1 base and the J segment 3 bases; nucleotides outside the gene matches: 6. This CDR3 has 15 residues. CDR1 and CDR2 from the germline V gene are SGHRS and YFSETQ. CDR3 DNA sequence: TGCGCCAGCAGCTTGCTCGGGACAGGCTACTACGAGCAGTACTTC. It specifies CASSLLGTGYYEQYF.

The CDR3 DNA is TGCGCCAGCAGCCCCCCGGGGGGAGACGACTGGGCGTACGAGCAGTACTTC. Translating it yields CASSPPGGDDWAYEQYF. This chain joins TRBV4-1 and TRBJ2-7; TRBD2 matches 7 bases. Losses at the gene ends were 4 bases for V and 4 bases for J; bases not matched to a gene: 16. Germline CDR1 reads MGHRA; CDR2 reads YSYEKL. The CDR3 consists of 17 residues.

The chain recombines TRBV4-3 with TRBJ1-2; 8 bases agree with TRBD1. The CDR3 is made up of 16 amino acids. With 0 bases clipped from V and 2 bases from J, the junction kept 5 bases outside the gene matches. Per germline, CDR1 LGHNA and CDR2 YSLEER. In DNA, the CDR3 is TGCGCCAGCAGCCAAGAGGTGACAGGGGCGAACTATGGCTACACCTTC. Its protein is CASSQEVTGANYGYTF.

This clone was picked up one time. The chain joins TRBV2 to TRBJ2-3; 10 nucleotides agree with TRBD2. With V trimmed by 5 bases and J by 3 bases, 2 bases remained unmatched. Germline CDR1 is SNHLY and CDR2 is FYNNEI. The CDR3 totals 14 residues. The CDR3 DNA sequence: TGTGCCAGCAGTATAGCGGGAGGAACAGATACGCAGTATTTT. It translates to CASSIAGGTDTQYF.